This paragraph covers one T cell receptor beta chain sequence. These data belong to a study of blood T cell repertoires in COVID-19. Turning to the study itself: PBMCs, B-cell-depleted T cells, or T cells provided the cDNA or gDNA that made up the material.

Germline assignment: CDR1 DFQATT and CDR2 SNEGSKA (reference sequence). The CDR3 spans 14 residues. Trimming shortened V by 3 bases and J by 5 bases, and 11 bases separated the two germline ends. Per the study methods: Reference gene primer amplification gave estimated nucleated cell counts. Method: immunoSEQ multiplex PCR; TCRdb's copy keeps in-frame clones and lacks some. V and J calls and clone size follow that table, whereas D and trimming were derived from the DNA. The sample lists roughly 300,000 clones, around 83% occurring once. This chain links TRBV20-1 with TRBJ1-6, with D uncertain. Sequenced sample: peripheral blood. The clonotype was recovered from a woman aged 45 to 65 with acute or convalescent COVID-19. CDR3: CSASPHGDNSPLHF. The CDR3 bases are TGCAGTGCTAGTCCTCACGGGGATAATTCACCCCTCCACTTT.